Listed below are T cell receptor beta chains from one sample, sequenced in a study of T cell responses to AZD1222 COVID-19 vaccine. Measured with immunoSEQ multiplex PCR; TCRdb has only the in-frame clones, and not every one. The sample consists of roughly 120,000 clones, more than 90% of them appearing once. Sequenced here: peripheral blood, sampled 28 days after the second AZD1222 dose. Source of these receptors: an adult who received the AZD1222 COVID-19 vaccine. Each CDR3 is given with its conserved first and last residue. D genes are given only for firm matches. A row's size may be missing; if present it is once, few, many or a size class.

TRBJ1-6,NA,TRBV6-2/TRBV6-3,NA,CASNYREGPLHF,TGTGCCAGCAATTACAGGGAGGGACCGCTCCACTTT
TRBJ2-1,NA,TRBV12-1,once,CASRQGQGSYNEQFF,TGTGCCAGCAGACAAGGACAGGGGTCCTACAATGAGCAGTTCTTC
TRBJ1-2,NA,TRBV7-2,NA,CASTPNKGDFYGYTF,TGTGCCAGCACCCCGAACAAGGGGGACTTCTATGGCTACACCTTC
TRBJ1-2,TRBD1,TRBV7-8,NA,CASSLAAGQGASGYTF,TGTGCCAGCAGCTTAGCGGCGGGGCAGGGGGCTTCGGGCTACACCTTC
TRBJ1-4,TRBD1,TRBV7-9,NA,CASSLAIRRQGKVDEKLFF,TGTGCCAGCAGCTTAGCGATCCGGAGACAGGGGAAGGTGGACGAAAAACTGTTTTTT
TRBJ1-4,NA,TRBV5-1,NA,CASSFGGTTNEKLFF,TGCGCCAGCAGCTTTGGGGGAACAACTAATGAAAAACTGTTTTTT
TRBJ1-6,NA,TRBV6-2/TRBV6-3,NA,CASSYRRSNSPLHF,TGTGCCAGCAGTTATCGGCGGAGTAATTCACCCCTCCACTTT
TRBJ2-6,TRBD1,TRBV12-3/TRBV12-4,NA,CASSQGEANVLTF,TGTGCCAGCAGCCAGGGGGAGGCCAACGTCCTGACTTTC
TRBJ2-5,TRBD1,TRBV29-1,once,CSVDPQGEETQYF,TGCAGCGTTGACCCTCAGGGGGAAGAGACCCAGTACTTC
TRBJ2-7,NA,TRBV12-3/TRBV12-4,NA,CASSTGTTYEQYF,TGTGCCAGCAGCACAGGGACAACCTACGAGCAGTACTTC
TRBJ2-7,NA,TRBV19,NA,CASSSGPDSYEQYF,TGTGCCAGTAGTAGCGGTCCCGACTCCTACGAGCAGTACTTC
TRBJ1-2,NA,TRBV7-2,NA,CASSLLSAYGYTF,TGTGCCAGCAGCTTACTCTCAGCCTATGGCTACACCTTC
TRBJ2-7,TRBD2,TRBV28,NA,CASSRTSGGLSYEQYF,TGTGCCAGCAGTCGCACTAGCGGGGGGCTTTCCTACGAGCAGTACTTC
TRBJ2-5,NA,TRBV18,NA,CASSPSSQYQETQYF,TGTGCCAGCTCACCATCTAGTCAGTACCAAGAGACCCAGTACTTC
TRBJ1-4,TRBD1,TRBV19,NA,CASTGQGGEKLFF,TGTGCCAGCACGGGACAGGGAGGTGAAAAACTGTTTTTT
TRBJ1-5,NA,TRBV7-2,NA,CASSLGGGYSNQPQHF,TGTGCCAGCAGCTTAGGGGGCGGTTATAGCAATCAGCCCCAGCATTTT
TRBJ1-2,NA,TRBV6-5,NA,CASSRLHPANYGYTF,TGTGCCAGCAGTCGCCTCCACCCGGCTAACTATGGCTACACCTTC
TRBJ2-1,NA,TRBV7-9,NA,CASSNRQLNEQFF,TGTGCCAGCAGCAACCGACAGCTGAATGAGCAGTTCTTC
TRBJ1-1,NA,TRBV7-9,NA,CASSLEGFVAFF,TGTGCCAGCAGCCTAGAGGGGTTTGTAGCTTTCTTT
TRBJ2-7,NA,TRBV4-1,NA,CASSQGRGQGEQYF,TGCGCCAGCAGCCAAGGGAGGGGGCAGGGCGAGCAGTACTTC
TRBJ1-2,NA,TRBV19,NA,CASSIQGAYGYTF,TGTGCCAGTAGTATACAGGGCGCCTATGGCTACACCTTC
TRBJ2-3,NA,TRBV12-3/TRBV12-4,NA,CASLGEADTQYF,TGTGCCAGCCTCGGGGAGGCAGATACGCAGTATTTT
TRBJ2-2,NA,TRBV7-8,once,CASLEAAAGELFF,TGTGCCAGCCTGGAGGCCGCGGCCGGGGAGCTGTTTTTT
TRBJ1-2,NA,TRBV12-5,NA,CASGLEKGQRGYTF,TGTGCTAGTGGTTTGGAAAAAGGGCAGAGGGGCTACACCTTC
TRBJ2-3,NA,TRBV2,NA,CASSEGLGTDTQYF,TGTGCCAGCAGTGAAGGACTAGGAACAGATACGCAGTATTTT
TRBJ2-3,TRBD2,TRBV27,NA,CASSLLAGQGTDTQYF,TGTGCCAGCAGTTTATTAGCGGGGCAGGGGACAGATACGCAGTATTTT
TRBJ1-1,NA,TRBV19,NA,CASSIAGMKKYTETEAFF,TGTGCCAGTAGTATAGCGGGGATGAAGAAATACACGGAGACTGAAGCTTTCTTT
TRBJ1-2,NA,TRBV7-8,NA,CASSSTELYGYTF,TGTGCCAGCAGCTCGACTGAGCTCTATGGCTACACCTTC
TRBJ1-4,NA,TRBV18,NA,CASSRVTGGGEKLFF,TGTGCCAGCTCACGGGTGACAGGCGGGGGTGAAAAACTGTTTTTT
TRBJ1-1,NA,TRBV7-9,NA,CASSPTAPMNTEAFF,TGTGCCAGCAGCCCTACCGCTCCAATGAACACTGAAGCTTTCTTT
TRBJ2-3,TRBD2,TRBV3-1/TRBV3-2,NA,CASSRYLAGTSTDTQYF,TGTGCCAGCAGCCGGTATCTAGCGGGGACTAGCACAGATACGCAGTATTTT
TRBJ2-2,NA,TRBV4-3,NA,CASSQAGTGELFF,TGCGCCAGCAGCCAAGCAGGCACCGGGGAGCTGTTTTTT
TRBJ2-7,NA,TRBV7-2,once,CASSPAGGGIYEQYF,TGTGCCAGCAGCCCCGCCGGGGGCGGAATCTACGAGCAGTACTTC
TRBJ2-1,NA,TRBV14,NA,CASSQETLSEQFF,TGTGCCAGCAGCCAAGAGACGTTGAGTGAGCAGTTCTTC
TRBJ1-2,NA,TRBV9,NA,CASSVAVGGTYGYTF,TGTGCCAGCAGCGTAGCAGTGGGGGGCACGTATGGCTACACCTTC
TRBJ1-1,NA,TRBV20-1,NA,CSVVVNTEAFF,TGCAGTGTGGTTGTAAACACTGAAGCTTTCTTT
TRBJ2-7,NA,TRBV7-6,NA,CASSLGGVGSSYEQYF,TGTGCCAGCAGCTTAGGGGGGGTAGGGAGCTCCTACGAGCAGTACTTC
TRBJ1-2,NA,TRBV19,NA,CASSIEEGTAVYGYTF,TGTGCCAGTAGTATTGAGGAGGGGACGGCGGTCTATGGCTACACCTTC
TRBJ1-2,TRBD1,TRBV19,NA,CASRRQGDYGYTF,TGTGCCAGTAGGAGACAGGGAGACTATGGCTACACCTTC
TRBJ2-1,NA,TRBV12-3/TRBV12-4,NA,CASSLIEGHEQFF,TGTGCCAGCAGTTTAATCGAGGGGCATGAGCAGTTCTTC
TRBJ1-1,NA,TRBV4-3,NA,CASSQAEYTEAFF,TGCGCCAGCAGCCAAGCGGAGTACACTGAAGCTTTCTTT
TRBJ2-7,NA,TRBV18,NA,CASSQSRGVDEQYF,TGTGCCAGCTCACAAAGCCGTGGGGTCGACGAGCAGTACTTC
TRBJ1-4,NA,TRBV24-1,NA,CATSDRDGGEKLFF,TGTGCCACCAGTGACCGGGACGGCGGTGAAAAACTGTTTTTT
TRBJ2-5,NA,TRBV2,NA,CASSPRASLGETQYF,TGTGCCAGCAGCCCCCGGGCCTCATTAGGGGAGACCCAGTACTTC
TRBJ2-3,NA,TRBV3-1/TRBV3-2,few,CASSSSGTDTQYF,TGTGCCAGCAGCTCCAGTGGCACAGATACGCAGTATTTT
TRBJ1-1,TRBD1,TRBV9,NA,CASSPRGVSNTEAFF,TGTGCCAGCAGCCCCAGGGGGGTTTCGAACACTGAAGCTTTCTTT
TRBJ2-7,NA,TRBV7-9,NA,CASSILGQGIREQYF,TGTGCCAGCAGCATATTGGGGCAGGGAATAAGAGAGCAGTACTTC
TRBJ1-5,TRBD1,TRBV11-3,NA,CASSLELRGPHNQPQHF,TGTGCCAGCAGCTTAGAACTCAGGGGGCCCCACAATCAGCCCCAGCATTTT
TRBJ1-6,NA,TRBV3-1/TRBV3-2,NA,CASSQDLGANNSPLHF,TGTGCCAGCAGCCAAGATCTAGGGGCAAATAATTCACCCCTCCACTTT
TRBJ2-1,NA,TRBV6-5,NA,CASSRSYEQFF,TGTGCCAGCAGCCGTTCGTATGAGCAGTTCTTC
TRBJ2-3,TRBD2,TRBV18,NA,CASSPGLAGSTDTQYF,TGTGCCAGCTCACCCGGGCTAGCGGGGAGCACAGATACGCAGTATTTT
TRBJ2-7,NA,TRBV5-5,NA,CASSLQGGAYEQYF,TGTGCCAGCAGCCTCCAGGGCGGAGCCTACGAGCAGTACTTC
TRBJ2-5,NA,TRBV2,NA,CASSDQETQYF,TGTGCCAGCAGTGATCAAGAGACCCAGTACTTC
TRBJ1-2,NA,TRBV10-3,NA,CAISEQGSGRHYGYTF,TGTGCCATCAGTGAGCAAGGGTCGGGCCGTCACTATGGCTACACCTTC
TRBJ1-6,TRBD1,TRBV12-5,NA,CASGKTGGGSPLHF,TGTGCTAGTGGCAAGACAGGGGGCGGTTCACCCCTCCACTTT
TRBJ1-2,TRBD1,TRBV6-2/TRBV6-3,NA,CASSLLQGHYGYTF,TGTGCCAGCAGCCTCCTACAGGGGCACTATGGCTACACCTTC
TRBJ1-1,NA,TRBV5-4,NA,CASSSVWDSYMNTEAFF,TGTGCCAGCAGCAGCGTGTGGGATTCTTATATGAACACTGAAGCTTTCTTT